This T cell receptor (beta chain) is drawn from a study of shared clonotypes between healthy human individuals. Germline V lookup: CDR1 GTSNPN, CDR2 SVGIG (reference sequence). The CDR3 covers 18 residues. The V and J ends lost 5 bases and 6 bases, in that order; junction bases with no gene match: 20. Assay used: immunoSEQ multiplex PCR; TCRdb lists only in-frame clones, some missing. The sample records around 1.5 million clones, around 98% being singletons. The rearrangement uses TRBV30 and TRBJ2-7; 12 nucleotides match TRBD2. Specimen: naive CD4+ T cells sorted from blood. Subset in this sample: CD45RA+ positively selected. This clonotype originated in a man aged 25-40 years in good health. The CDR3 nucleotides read TGTGCCTGGGCCTCCGACAGGGCTAGCGGGAGGGCCTTAGGCGAGCAGTACTTC. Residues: CAWASDRASGRALGEQYF.